This T cell receptor (beta chain) emerged from a study of OX40 agonist ivuxolimab in advanced cancers. Generated by immunoSEQ multiplex PCR, the TCRdb table keeps only in-frame clones and is missing some. The sample has about 78,000 clones; around 80% are singletons. The table lists this clone with a few counts. Germline CDR1 SGHTA, CDR2 FQGNSA. This CDR3 contains 13 residues. V shed 5 bases, J shed 15 bases, and the junction held 9 bases outside the gene matches. Material: CD4+ or CD8+ T cells sorted from blood, obtained in a trial of the OX40 agonist ivuxolimab. The TCR originated in an adult with an advanced solid tumor such as melanoma, head and neck, liver or kidney cancer. The J gene is TRBJ2-1, the V gene TRBV7-2, with 11 bases matching TRBD2. The DNA of the CDR3 is TGTGCCAGCAGCCCCGCTGGGACTAGCGGCGCGTTCTTC. It is translated as CASSPAGTSGAFF.